This TCR beta chain appears in the sequencing data of a study of monozygotic twins with cystic fibrosis. Overall study findings and caveats: Low clonality (median around 0.0095) suggested a mostly naive repertoire. Co-twins had the most similar V usage for 13 of 16 pairs, J for 8. Unrelated CF individuals shared fewer identical clonotypes than monozygotic CF twins. Shared CDR3 numbers were not associated with age, concordance or severity.

V dropped 8 bases and J dropped 2 bases, with 15 bases sitting between them. The germline gives CDR1 SNHLY, CDR2 FYNNEI. CDR3 size: 14 residues. Notes on this clone: Its specificity is not known.

Sequencing used immunoSEQ multiplex PCR; TCRdb keeps in-frame clones, though not all of them. The data show approximately 7,700 clones, nearly 95% seen once. The chain couples TRBV2 to TRBJ1-1; the D is unclear. The origin of this receptor is a boy aged 2-9 years with cystic fibrosis. Specimen: blood. The CDR3 DNA reads TGTGCCAGCTTTAGGAACGGCGGAAACACTGAAGCTTTCTTT. Translating it yields CASFRNGGNTEAFF.